The sequence of this T cell receptor (beta chain) was determined in a study of Graves' ophthalmopathy and Graves' hyperthyroidism. General study findings and limits: Most expanded thyroid clonotypes above 0.001 frequency also appeared in blood. Discrimination between ophthalmopathy and stable hyperthyroidism by a 13-signature model showed about 88% sensitivity and less than 84% specificity.

Moderately to severely active ophthalmopathy under 3 months, CAS at least 3, NOSPECS at least 4. Among the exclusions were patients with other autoimmune diseases, uncontrolled infections, pregnancy or lactation. Transcripts of RNA were the source for amplifying TCR beta CDR3 regions. First-round RT-PCR with HTBI primers preceded a second-round multiplex PCR. TCRdb redid the calling of the multiplex PCR reads with MiXCR, one entry per CDR3 protein. The sample gives 200,000 to 250,000 distinct CDR3 sequences, approximately 21% of which show up once; 43% is in the top ten. This CDR3 is 9 amino acids long. Germline V gene lookup returns CDR1 MNHNS and CDR2 SASEGT. This clonotype was recorded many times. Its antigen is as yet unknown.

The sample consisted of peripheral blood. J is TRBJ2-5 and V is TRBV6-1; possibly TRBD2 for D (6 bases). This clonotype was obtained from a woman in her fifties or sixties with Graves' ophthalmopathy. CDR3 bases: TGTGCGGGGGGTGAGACCCAGTACTTC. This codes for CAGGETQYF.